This T cell receptor (beta chain) is from a study of T cells in Graves' hyperthyroidism and ophthalmopathy. As for the study in general: At the time of initial diagnosis and before any treatment, peripheral blood was collected.

Study-level points and caveats: Most clonotypes expanded in the thyroid (above 0.001) were also present in blood.

Reasons for excluding patients were uncontrolled infection, other autoimmune disease, pregnancy or lactation. From germline, CDR1 is SQVTM and CDR2 ANQGSEA. The CDR3 runs to 15 residues. V shed 4 bases and J shed 1 base, with 17 bases lying between them. Amplification yielded TCR beta CDR3 regions, with RNA transcripts as the source. First-round RT-PCR with HTBI primers amplified the TCR CDR3 region. Via MiXCR, TCRdb re-called the multiplex PCR reads, giving one row per CDR3 protein. The repertoire holds about 270,000 distinct CDR3 sequences, approximately 23% seen once, with 30% to 40% in the top ten. There are many counts of this clonotype. Antigen: not known.

This TCR derives from a woman aged 40 to 50 with Graves' ophthalmopathy. The J gene is TRBJ2-7, the V gene TRBV29-1, with D perhaps matching TRBD1 or TRBD2 (6 bases each). The sequenced material came from blood. The CDR3 DNA follows: TGCAGCGTTGGTGGGGGCGGGGTCGAATCCTACGAGCAGTACTTC. It is translated as CSVGGGGVESYEQYF.